The next 23 T cell receptor beta chains were all read from a single sample in a study of blood T cells in healthy people across ages. The authors ran a second PCR of roughly 6 to 11 cycles using a sample-barcoded 5' primer and a J-beta primer mix. TCRdb re-derived calls from the 5' RACE reads in MiXCR, one entry per CDR3 protein. The sample includes roughly 1,500,000 distinct CDR3 sequences, around 36% of them seen just once. Sequencing was performed on blood. Source of these receptors: a woman aged 30 to 39 in good health.

Concerning this clonotype itself: This may be a read error: a much more frequent sequence differs by one nucleotide. The chain is built from TRBV20-1 and TRBJ2-6; TRBD1 aligns across 7 bases. V was pared by 8 bases and J by 4 bases, with 5 bases of the junction left unmatched. The germline V gene encodes CDR1 DFQATT and CDR2 SNEGSKA (reference sequence). This CDR3 comprises 13 residues. The CDR3 is CSTKGQGANVLTF. The CDR3 DNA sequence: TGCAGTACAAAGGGACAGGGGGCCAACGTCCTGACTTTC.

The rearrangement links TRBV28 to TRBJ1-1, with D possibly being TRBD1 (5 bases). Trimming cost V 2 bases and J 5 bases, with 12 bases left between them. The CDR3 is made up of 14 amino acids. Germline V gives CDR1 MDHEN, CDR2 SYDVKM. The DNA for the CDR3 is TGTGCCAGCAGTTTACAGGGAATTAGGACTGAAGCTTTCTTT. Protein sequence: CASSLQGIRTEAFF.

The rearrangement links TRBV27 to TRBJ2-1, with 10 positions matching TRBD2. Germline V lookup: CDR1 MNHEY, CDR2 SMNVEV (reference sequence). The CDR3 consists of 16 residues. The V gene end was trimmed by 4 bases and the J gene end by 6 bases; junction bases not matched to a gene: 9. The CDR3 nucleotides read TGTGCCAGCAGTTATTCATACAGACTAGCGGGCAATGAGCAGTTCTTC. It encodes CASSYSYRLAGNEQFF.

This clonotype was recorded at least ten times. A junction boundary mismatches the germline segment, possibly from a read error. The CDR3: CASSLGGGQFF. CDR3 DNA: TGCGCCAGCAGCTTGGGTGGGGGGCAGTTCTTC. The rearrangement links TRBV7-8 to TRBJ2-1; D is possibly TRBD1 or TRBD2 (5 bases each). Germline V gene lookup returns CDR1 SGHVS and CDR2 FQNEAQ. The CDR3 has 11 amino acids.

V is TRBV5-1 and J is TRBJ1-2; 7 positions agree with TRBD1. The CDR3 loop spans 14 amino acids. Germline V gene data show CDR1 as SGHRS and CDR2 as YFSETQ. Trimming removed 3 bases from V and 7 bases from J; junction bases left unmatched: 9. CDR3 DNA: TGCGCCAGCAGCTGGACTGACAGGGTGGTTGGCTACACCTTC. It specifies CASSWTDRVVGYTF.

V gene TRBV9 combines with J gene TRBJ2-3; D is ambiguous. The CDR3 covers 14 residues. V gave up 4 bases and J gave up 2 bases, with 11 bases separating them. The germline gives CDR1 SGDLS, CDR2 YYNGEE. The chain's CDR3 is CASSFRSYTDTQYF. The CDR3 bases are TGTGCCAGCAGCTTCCGCTCCTACACAGATACGCAGTATTTT.

CDR3 loop: CASSPTPGLPSLLAKNIQYF. CDR3 nucleotides: TGTGCCAGCAGCCCGACCCCGGGACTTCCGTCTCTTCTAGCCAAAAACATTCAGTACTTC. The chain carries TRBV9 and TRBJ2-4, with D possibly TRBD2 on 6 matching bases. Trimming left V 4 bases short and J 0 bases short, with 26 bases between. The CDR3 has 20 residues. The germline V gene has CDR1 SGDLS and CDR2 YYNGEE. The entire variable domain, with the rest obtained from reference TRBV9 and TRBJ2-4, is as follows: DSGVTQTPKHLITATGQRVTLRCSPRSGDLSVYWYQQSLDQGLQFLIQYYNGEERAKGNILERFSAQQFPDLHSELNLSSLELGDSALYFCASSPTPGLPSLLAKNIQYFGAGTRLSVL.

The chain couples TRBV20-1 to TRBJ2-7, with TRBD2 matching 7 bases. The germline CDR1 and CDR2 sequences are DFQATT and SNEGSKA (reference sequence). V lost 5 bases and J lost 12; bases outside the gene matches: 19. The CDR3 covers 14 residues. The CDR3 DNA sequence: TGCAGTGCTCTTGAATTGACTAGCCAAGAGACCCTGTACTTC. Translation: CSALELTSQETLYF.

This clonotype has just a few counts. The rearrangement uses TRBV5-1 and TRBJ2-3; possibly TRBD2 for D (6 bases). The V end lost 5 bases, the J end lost 2 bases, and 15 bases lay between the germline ends. CDR1 and CDR2 (germline): SGHRS, YFSETQ. CDR3 length: 15 amino acids. The CDR3: CASRARAGLTDTQYF. In nucleotides, the CDR3 is TGCGCCAGCAGAGCTAGGGCGGGACTCACAGATACGCAGTATTTT.

This clonotype was seen a few times. The chain is built from TRBV14 and TRBJ2-7; D is perhaps TRBD2 (5 bases). V lost 5 bases and J 7 bases, leaving 15 bases between the germline ends. Germline CDR1 reads SGHDN; CDR2 reads FVKESK. The CDR3 is 13 amino acids. Here the CDR3 DNA reads TGTGCCAGCAGCACAATAAAGACGGGAGAGCAGTACTTC. It is translated as CASSTIKTGEQYF.

This clonotype was counted only a few times. This sequence joins TRBV18 and TRBJ2-3; either TRBD1 or TRBD2 may supply D (5 bases each). The CDR3 is 15 amino acids. Germline loops: CDR1 KGHSH, CDR2 LQKENI. Trimming stripped 3 bases from V and 5 bases from J, with 15 bases between. CDR3 protein: CASSPPGTRVDTQYF. In nucleotides, the CDR3 is TGTGCCAGCTCACCTCCCGGGACGCGAGTAGATACGCAGTATTTT.

The chain recombines TRBV7-2 with TRBJ2-5, with unresolved D. Germline V gene data show CDR1 as SGHTA and CDR2 as FQGNSA. The CDR3 has 15 residues. The ends were cut back, 1 base at V and 4 bases at J, with 13 bases in the middle. This CDR3 reads CASSLGSLVTETQYF. Written as DNA, the CDR3 is TGTGCCAGCAGCTTAGGATCCCTAGTCACAGAGACCCAGTACTTC.

In this sample, this clonotype turned up a few times. J is TRBJ2-7 and V is TRBV9, with 10 bases fitting TRBD1. This CDR3 contains 16 residues. The V and J ends lost 0 bases and 3 bases, in that order; junction bases with no gene match: 6. Per germline, CDR1 SGDLS and CDR2 YYNGEE. The CDR3 here is CASSVDPTGGSYEQYF. The CDR3 nucleotides read TGTGCCAGCAGCGTAGACCCGACAGGGGGCAGCTACGAGCAGTACTTC.

This chain links TRBV29-1 with TRBJ1-1; D is unclear. The V and J ends lost 2 bases and 8 bases respectively, with 15 bases between them. Germline V lookup: CDR1 SQVTM, CDR2 ANQGSEA. The CDR3 loop spans 13 amino acids. The DNA for the CDR3 is TGCAGCGTTGAAAAGGCGGAGACACGGGAAGCTTTCTTT. Translation: CSVEKAETREAFF.

This chain uses TRBV9 with TRBJ1-1, with a possible D match to TRBD1 (6 bases). The germline V gene has CDR1 SGDLS and CDR2 YYNGEE. The CDR3 covers 17 residues. V was pared by 0 bases and J by 0 bases, with 15 bases between. The CDR3 region has the DNA TGTGCCAGCAGCGTAGGTTTGGGGGCCGGTCTGAACACTGAAGCTTTCTTT. It yields the protein CASSVGLGAGLNTEAFF.

The CDR3 bases are TGTGCCAGCAGCCAAGAGGGGGCGTTGGACACCGGGGAGCTGTTTTTT. It codes for CASSQEGALDTGELFF. The chain employs TRBV3-1 and TRBJ2-2, with a weak D call TRBD1 (6 bases). The CDR3 contains 16 residues. The V gene's germline CDR1 is LGHDT and CDR2 YNNKEL (reference sequence). Trimming pared 0 bases from V and 3 bases from J, leaving 11 bases between. Supplemented by reference TRBV3-1 and TRBJ2-2, the full variable domain reads DTAVSQTPKYLVTQMGNDKSIKCEQNLGHDTMYWYKQDSKKFLKIMFSYNNKELIINETVPNRFSPKSPDKAHLNLHINSLELGDSAVYFCASSQEGALDTGELFFGEGSRLTVL.

Comments on this clonotype: Its ends do not fully match the called genes, so a read error is possible. The rearrangement links TRBV4-1 to TRBJ2-3; 7 bases map to TRBD2. CDR1 and CDR2 from the germline V gene are MGHRA and YSYEKL. The CDR3 is 16 residues long. CDR3 nucleotides: TGCGCCAGCAGCCAAGGGGCGGGAGAGTTCACAGGTACGCAGTATTTT. Encoded protein: CASSQGAGEFTGTQYF.

The CDR3 bases are TGTGCCAGCAGCCAGTCAGGGAAGGTAAACACCGGGGAGCTGTTTTTT. This sequence encodes CASSQSGKVNTGELFF. This chain joins TRBV3-1 and TRBJ2-2; TRBD1 is a possible D gene (5 bases). Between the trimmed V and J ends, which lost 3 bases and 2 bases, there was a span of 13 bases. Germline-derived CDR1 and CDR2 are LGHDT and YNNKEL (reference sequence). CDR3 size: 16 residues.

The J gene is TRBJ2-5, the V gene TRBV4-1; TRBD1 is a possible D gene (6 bases). The J call may be wrong; the DNA end is better matched by TRBJ2-7. CDR1 MGHRA and CDR2 YSYEKL come from the germline V gene. This CDR3 spans 16 amino acids. Here the CDR3 DNA reads TGCGCCAGCAGCCAGCTACCAGGGGTAGGCCGCCACGAGCAGTACTTC. Translating it yields CASSQLPGVGRHEQYF.

This clonotype came up once. A read error is possible here, since a much larger clone lies one base away. V usage is TRBV12-3 or TRBV12-4 and J usage is TRBJ2-3; TRBD2 matches 10 bases. CDR3 length equals 12 residues. Trimming cost V 5 bases and J 10 bases; bases outside gene matches: 3. Here the CDR3 reads CASSGTSDAQYF. The CDR3 nucleotides are TGTGCCAGCAGTGGGACTAGCGATGCGCAGTATTTT.

This clonotype appeared a few times. V usage is TRBV5-1 and J usage is TRBJ1-2, with 9 bases identical to TRBD1. Germline-derived CDR1 and CDR2 are SGHRS and YFSETQ. V shed 2 bases, J shed 7 bases, and the junction held 3 bases outside the gene matches. The CDR3 is 13 amino acids. The CDR3 bases are TGCGCCAGCAGCTTCGGGACAGGGAGTGGCTACACCTTC. The encoded protein is CASSFGTGSGYTF.

This chain connects TRBV18 to TRBJ2-7; TRBD1 aligns across 8 bases. Trimming at V came to 6 bases and at J to 2 bases, leaving 12 bases not matched to a gene. The CDR3 loop spans 16 amino acids. The V gene's germline CDR1 is KGHSH and CDR2 LQKENI. CDR3 bases: TGTGCCAGCTCCGGTGGCACTGGACAGGGACCCTACGAGCAGTACTTC. Amino acids: CASSGGTGQGPYEQYF.

The V and J genes are TRBV5-1 and TRBJ2-1; 7 bases align to TRBD2. Losses at the gene ends were 4 bases for V and 7 bases for J; bases not matched to a gene: 11. The CDR3 consists of 15 residues. Germline V CDR1 and CDR2: SGHRS, YFSETQ. The CDR3, as DNA: TGCGCCAGCAGCGGCCTTATGAGGGGAGGGAATGAGCAGTTCTTC. It specifies CASSGLMRGGNEQFF.